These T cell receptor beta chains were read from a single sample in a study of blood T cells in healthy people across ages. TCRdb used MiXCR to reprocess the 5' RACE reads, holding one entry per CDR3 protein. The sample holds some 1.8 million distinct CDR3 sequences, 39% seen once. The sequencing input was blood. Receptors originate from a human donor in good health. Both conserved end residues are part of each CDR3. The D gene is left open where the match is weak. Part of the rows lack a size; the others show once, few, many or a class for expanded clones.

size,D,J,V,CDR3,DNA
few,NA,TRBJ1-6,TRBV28,CASSLTVVPRMDSPLHF,TGTGCCAGCAGTTTAACGGTCGTACCGCGAATGGATTCACCCCTCCACTTT
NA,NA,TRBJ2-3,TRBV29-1,CSGAPLTHTQYF,TGCAGCGGTGCACCTCTGACCCACACGCAGTATTTT
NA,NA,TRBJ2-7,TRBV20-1,CSARAGEGTYEQYF,TGCAGTGCTAGGGCTGGGGAAGGCACCTACGAGCAGTACTTC
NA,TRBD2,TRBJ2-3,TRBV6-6,CASSRGSGGAIDTQYF,TGTGCCAGCAGCCGAGGGAGCGGGGGGGCCATAGATACGCAGTATTTT
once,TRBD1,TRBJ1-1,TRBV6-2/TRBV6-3,CASSSAGGANTEAFF,TGTGCCAGCAGTTCGGCAGGGGGAGCGAACACTGAAGCTTTCTTT
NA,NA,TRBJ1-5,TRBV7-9,CASSPTGYDQPQHF,TGTGCCAGCAGCCCCACAGGGTACGATCAGCCCCAGCATTTT
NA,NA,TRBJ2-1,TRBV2,CACSADSYNEQFF,TGTGCCTGCAGTGCGGACAGCTACAATGAGCAGTTCTTC
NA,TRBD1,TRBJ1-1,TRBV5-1,CASSDRTGYPEAFF,TGCGCCAGCAGCGACCGGACAGGGTACCCTGAAGCTTTCTTT
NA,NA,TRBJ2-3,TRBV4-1,CASSHVRGGAVADTQYF,TGCGCCAGCAGCCATGTACGTGGGGGGGCCGTTGCAGATACGCAGTATTTT
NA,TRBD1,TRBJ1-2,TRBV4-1,CASSHPGQGDYGYTF,TGCGCCAGCAGCCACCCGGGACAGGGAGACTATGGCTACACCTTC
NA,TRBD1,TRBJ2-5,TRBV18,CASSVQGIEETQYF,TGTGCCAGCTCCGTACAGGGGATTGAAGAGACCCAGTACTTC
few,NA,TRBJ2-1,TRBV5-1,CASSSQNNEQFF,TGCGCCAGCAGCTCGCAAAACAATGAGCAGTTCTTC
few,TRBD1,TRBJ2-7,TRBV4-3,CASSQGRGQGPSEQYF,TGCGCCAGCAGCCAAGGTAGGGGACAGGGTCCCTCCGAGCAGTACTTC
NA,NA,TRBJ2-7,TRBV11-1,CASSLRGPFGSYEQYF,TGTGCCAGCAGCTTAAGGGGCCCCTTTGGGTCCTACGAGCAGTACTTC
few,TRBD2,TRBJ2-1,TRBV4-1,CASSPLSVKRGGLYNEQFF,TGCGCCAGCAGCCCCCTATCTGTGAAGCGGGGGGGCCTCTACAATGAGCAGTTCTTC
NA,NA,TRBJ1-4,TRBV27,CASSLSGRRVEKLFF,TGTGCCAGCAGTTTATCGGGCAGGAGGGTTGAAAAACTGTTTTTT
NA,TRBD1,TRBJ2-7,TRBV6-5,CASSSGTDAPYEQYF,TGTGCCAGCAGTTCCGGGACAGATGCCCCCTACGAGCAGTACTTC
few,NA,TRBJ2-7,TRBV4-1,CASSFAGALSYEQYF,TGCGCCAGCAGCTTCGCAGGGGCCTTATCCTACGAGCAGTACTTC
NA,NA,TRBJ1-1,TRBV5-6,CASRVYRVGGTEAFF,TGTGCCAGCAGGGTGTACAGGGTTGGAGGCACTGAAGCTTTCTTT
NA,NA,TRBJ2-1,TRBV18,CASSPITGRNEQFF,TGTGCCAGCTCACCAATTACAGGGCGGAATGAGCAGTTCTTC
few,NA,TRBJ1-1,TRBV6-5,CASTGDGGTEAFF,TGTGCCAGCACCGGGGATGGGGGCACTGAAGCTTTCTTT
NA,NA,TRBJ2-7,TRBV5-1,CASSLAGGPLNYEQYF,TGCGCCAGCAGCTTGGCGGGGGGCCCCCTTAACTACGAGCAGTACTTC